This T cell receptor beta chain is drawn from a study of response to subunit inactivated influenza vaccine. Broader study findings: Authors suggested that a seasonal influenza vaccination recruits few new T cells each time.

Only a few counts were recorded for this clonotype. Its cognate antigen is unknown. Via MiXCR, TCRdb re-called the RT-PCR reads, giving one row per CDR3 protein. The sample consists of roughly 710,000 distinct CDR3 sequences, around 15% of them appearing once. This clonotype was sampled from a man in his fifties or sixties who received an inactivated influenza vaccine. The sample was PBMCs from blood, taken less than 15 days before vaccination.

The CDR3 spells CASRLTRRGHQETQYF. The CDR3 DNA sequence: TGTGCCAGCAGGTTAACTCGGCGGGGCCACCAAGAGACCCAGTACTTC. The chain uses TRBV12-3 or TRBV12-4 and TRBJ2-5; D is perhaps TRBD2 (6 bases). There are 16 residues in the CDR3. Between the trimmed V and J ends, which lost 6 bases and 0 bases, there was a span of 17 bases.